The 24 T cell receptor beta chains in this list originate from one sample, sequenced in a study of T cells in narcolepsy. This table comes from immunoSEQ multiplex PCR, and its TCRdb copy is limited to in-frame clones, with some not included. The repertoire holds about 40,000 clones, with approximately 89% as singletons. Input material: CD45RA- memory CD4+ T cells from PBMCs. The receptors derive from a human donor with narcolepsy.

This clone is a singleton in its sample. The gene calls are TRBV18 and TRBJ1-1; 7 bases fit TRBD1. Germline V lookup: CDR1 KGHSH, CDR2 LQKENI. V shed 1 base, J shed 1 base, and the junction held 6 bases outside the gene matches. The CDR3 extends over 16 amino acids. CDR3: CASSPRGQTRNTEAFF. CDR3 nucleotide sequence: TGTGCCAGCTCACCACGGGGACAGACTAGGAACACTGAAGCTTTCTTT. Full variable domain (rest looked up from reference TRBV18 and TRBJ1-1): NAGVMQNPRHLVRRRGQEARLRCSPMKGHSHVYWYRQLPEEGLKFMVYLQKENIIDESGMPKERFSAEFPKEGPSILRIQQVVRGDSAAYFCASSPRGQTRNTEAFFGQGTRLTVV.

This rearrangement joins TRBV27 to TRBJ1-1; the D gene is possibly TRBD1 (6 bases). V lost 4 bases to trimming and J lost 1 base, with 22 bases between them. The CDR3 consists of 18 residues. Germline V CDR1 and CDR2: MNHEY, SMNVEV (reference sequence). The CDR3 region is CASSSFGFSGTPNTEAFF. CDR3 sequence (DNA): TGTGCCAGCAGTTCGTTCGGTTTTTCCGGGACACCGAACACTGAAGCTTTCTTT.

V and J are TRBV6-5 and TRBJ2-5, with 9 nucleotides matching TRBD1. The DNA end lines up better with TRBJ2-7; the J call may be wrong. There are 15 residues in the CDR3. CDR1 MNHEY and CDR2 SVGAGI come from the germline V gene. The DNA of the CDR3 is TGTGCCAGCAGAACGACCGGGACAGGGACTCGCGAGCAGTACTTC. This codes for CASRTTGTGTREQYF.

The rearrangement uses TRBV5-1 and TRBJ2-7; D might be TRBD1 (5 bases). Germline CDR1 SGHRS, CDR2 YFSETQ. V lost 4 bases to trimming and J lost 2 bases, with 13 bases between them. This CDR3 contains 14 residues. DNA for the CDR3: TGCGCCAGCAGCCAAGACAGTTTTGCCTACGAGCAGTACTTC. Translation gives CASSQDSFAYEQYF.

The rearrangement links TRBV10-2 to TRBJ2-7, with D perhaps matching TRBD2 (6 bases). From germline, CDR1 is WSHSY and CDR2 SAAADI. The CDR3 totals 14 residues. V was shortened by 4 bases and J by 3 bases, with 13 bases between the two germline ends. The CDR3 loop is CASSGRGGGYEQYF. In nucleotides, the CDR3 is TGCGCCAGCAGTGGCCGGGGAGGAGGCTACGAGCAGTACTTC.

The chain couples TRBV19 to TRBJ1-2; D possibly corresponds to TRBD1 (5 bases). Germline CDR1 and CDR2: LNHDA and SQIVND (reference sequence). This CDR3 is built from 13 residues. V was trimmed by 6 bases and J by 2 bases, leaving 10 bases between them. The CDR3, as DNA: TGTGCCAGTAGCGACAGAAAGAACTATGGCTACACCTTC. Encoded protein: CASSDRKNYGYTF.

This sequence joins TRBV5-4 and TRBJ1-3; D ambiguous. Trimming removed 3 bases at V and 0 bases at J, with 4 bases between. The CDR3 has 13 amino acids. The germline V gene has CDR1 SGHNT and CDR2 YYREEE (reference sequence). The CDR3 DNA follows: TGTGCCAGCAGCTCCAACTCTGGAAACACCATATATTTT. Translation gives CASSSNSGNTIYF.

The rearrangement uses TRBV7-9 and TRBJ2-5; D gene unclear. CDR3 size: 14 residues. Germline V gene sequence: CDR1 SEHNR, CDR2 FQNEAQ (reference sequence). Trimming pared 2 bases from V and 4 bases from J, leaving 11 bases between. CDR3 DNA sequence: TGTGCCAGCAGCTTACCCAGTCGAGGAGAGACCCAGTACTTC. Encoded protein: CASSLPSRGETQYF.

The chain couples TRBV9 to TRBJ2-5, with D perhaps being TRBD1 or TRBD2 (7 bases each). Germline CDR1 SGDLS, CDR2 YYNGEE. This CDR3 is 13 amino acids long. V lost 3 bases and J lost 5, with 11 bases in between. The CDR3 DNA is TGTGCCAGCAGCGGACAGGGAGGGGAGACCCAGTACTTC. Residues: CASSGQGGETQYF.

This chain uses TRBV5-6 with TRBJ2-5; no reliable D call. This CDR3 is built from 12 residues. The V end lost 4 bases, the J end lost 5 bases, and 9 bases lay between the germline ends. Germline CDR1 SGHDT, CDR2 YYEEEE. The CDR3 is CASSTTWETQYF. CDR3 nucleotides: TGTGCCAGCAGCACTACTTGGGAGACCCAGTACTTC.

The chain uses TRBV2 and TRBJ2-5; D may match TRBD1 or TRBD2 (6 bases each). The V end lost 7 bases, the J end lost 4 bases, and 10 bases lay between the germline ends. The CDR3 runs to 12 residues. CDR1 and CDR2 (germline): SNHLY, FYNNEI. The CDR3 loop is CASKGGGETQYF. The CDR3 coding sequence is TGTGCCAGCAAGGGGGGAGGAGAGACCCAGTACTTC. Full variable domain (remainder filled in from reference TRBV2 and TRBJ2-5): EPEVTQTPSHQVTQMGQEVILRCVPISNHLYFYWYRQILGQKVEFLVSFYNNEISEKSEIFDDQFSVERPDGSNFTLKIRSTKLEDSAMYFCASKGGGETQYFGPGTRLLVL.

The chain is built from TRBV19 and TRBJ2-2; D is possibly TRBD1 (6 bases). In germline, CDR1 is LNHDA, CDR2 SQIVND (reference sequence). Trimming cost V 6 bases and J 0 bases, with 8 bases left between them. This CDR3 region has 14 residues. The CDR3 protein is CASRGHTNTGELFF. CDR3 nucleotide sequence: TGTGCCAGTAGGGGACACACGAACACCGGGGAGCTGTTTTTT.

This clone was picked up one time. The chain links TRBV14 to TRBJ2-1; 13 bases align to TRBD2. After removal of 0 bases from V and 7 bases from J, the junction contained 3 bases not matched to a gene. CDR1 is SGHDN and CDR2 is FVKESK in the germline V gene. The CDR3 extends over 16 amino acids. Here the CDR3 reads CASSQDMGLAGNEQFF. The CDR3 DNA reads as TGTGCCAGCAGCCAAGATATGGGACTAGCGGGAAATGAGCAGTTCTTC.

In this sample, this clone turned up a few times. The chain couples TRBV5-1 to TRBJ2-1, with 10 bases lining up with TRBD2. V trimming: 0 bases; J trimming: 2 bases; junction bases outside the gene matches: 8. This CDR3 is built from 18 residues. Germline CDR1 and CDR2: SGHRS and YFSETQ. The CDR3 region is CASSLAGTSEDTYNEQFF. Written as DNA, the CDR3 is TGCGCCAGCAGCTTGGCCGGGACTAGCGAAGATACCTACAATGAGCAGTTCTTC.

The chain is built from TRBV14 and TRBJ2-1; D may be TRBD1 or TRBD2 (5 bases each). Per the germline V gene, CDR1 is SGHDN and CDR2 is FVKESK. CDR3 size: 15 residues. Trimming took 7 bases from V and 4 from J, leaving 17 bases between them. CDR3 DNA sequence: TGTGCCAGCAACCGCCTCGGGGCAGTATACAATGAGCAGTTCTTC. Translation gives CASNRLGAVYNEQFF. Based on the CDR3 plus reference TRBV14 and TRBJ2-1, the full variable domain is EAGVTQFPSHSVIEKGQTVTLRCDPISGHDNLYWYRRVMGKEIKFLLHFVKESKQDESGMPNNRFLAERTGGTYSTLKVQPAELEDSGVYFCASNRLGAVYNEQFFGPGTRLTVL.

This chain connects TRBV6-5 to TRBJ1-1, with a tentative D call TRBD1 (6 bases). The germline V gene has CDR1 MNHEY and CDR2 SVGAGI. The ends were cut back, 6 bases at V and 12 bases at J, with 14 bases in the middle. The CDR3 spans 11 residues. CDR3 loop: CASSGQIVTFF. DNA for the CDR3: TGTGCCAGCAGCGGACAGATTGTAACTTTCTTT.

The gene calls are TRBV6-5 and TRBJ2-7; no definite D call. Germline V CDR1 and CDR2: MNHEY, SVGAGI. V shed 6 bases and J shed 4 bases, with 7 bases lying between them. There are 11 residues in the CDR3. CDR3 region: CASSPQYEQYF. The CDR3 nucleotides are TGTGCCAGCAGCCCTCAGTACGAGCAGTACTTC.

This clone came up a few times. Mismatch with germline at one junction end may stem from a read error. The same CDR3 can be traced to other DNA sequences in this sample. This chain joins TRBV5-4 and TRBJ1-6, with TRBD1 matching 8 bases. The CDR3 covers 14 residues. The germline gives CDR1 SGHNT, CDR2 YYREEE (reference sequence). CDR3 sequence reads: CASSQQTGDSPLHF. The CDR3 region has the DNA TGCGCCAGCAGCCAACAGACAGGGGACTCACCCCTCCACTTT. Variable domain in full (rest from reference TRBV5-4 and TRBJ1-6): ETGVTQSPTHLIKTRGQQVTLRCSSQSGHNTVSWYQQALGQGPQFIFQYYREEENGRGNFPPRFSGLQFPNYSSELNVNALELDDSALYLCASSQQTGDSPLHFGNGTRLTVT.

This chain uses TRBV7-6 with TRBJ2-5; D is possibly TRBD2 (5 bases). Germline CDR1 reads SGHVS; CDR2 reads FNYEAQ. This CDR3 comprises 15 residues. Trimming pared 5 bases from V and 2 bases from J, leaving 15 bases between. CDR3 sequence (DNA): TGTGCCAGCAGCAGAGGGAACACCCCGCAAGAGACCCAGTACTTC. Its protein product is CASSRGNTPQETQYF.

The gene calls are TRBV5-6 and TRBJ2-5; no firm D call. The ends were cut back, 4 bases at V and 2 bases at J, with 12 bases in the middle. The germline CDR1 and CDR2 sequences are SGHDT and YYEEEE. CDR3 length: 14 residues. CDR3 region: CASSPYGDQETQYF. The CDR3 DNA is TGTGCCAGCAGCCCGTACGGAGATCAAGAGACCCAGTACTTC. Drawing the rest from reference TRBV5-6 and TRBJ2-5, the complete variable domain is DAGVTQSPTHLIKTRGQQVTLRCSPKSGHDTVSWYQQALGQGPQFIFQYYEEEERQRGNFPDRFSGHQFPNYSSELNVNALLLGDSALYLCASSPYGDQETQYFGPGTRLLVL.

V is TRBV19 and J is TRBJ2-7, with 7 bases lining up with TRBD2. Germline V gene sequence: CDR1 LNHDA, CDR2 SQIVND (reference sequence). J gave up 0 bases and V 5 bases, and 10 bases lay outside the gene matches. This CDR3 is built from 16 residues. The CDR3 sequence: CASSSRTGGSSYEQYF. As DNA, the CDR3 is TGTGCCAGTAGTTCACGGACGGGGGGTAGCTCCTACGAGCAGTACTTC. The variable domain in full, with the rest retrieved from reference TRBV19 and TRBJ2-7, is DGGITQSPKYLFRKEGQNVTLSCEQNLNHDAMYWYRQDPGQGLRLIYYSQIVNDFQKGDIAEGYSVSREKKESFPLTVTSAQKNPTAFYLCASSSRTGGSSYEQYFGPGTRLTVT.

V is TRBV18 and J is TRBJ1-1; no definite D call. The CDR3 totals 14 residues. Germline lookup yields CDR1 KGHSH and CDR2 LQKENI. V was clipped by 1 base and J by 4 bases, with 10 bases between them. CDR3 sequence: CASSPRGGFTEAFF. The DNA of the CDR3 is TGTGCCAGCTCACCACGGGGTGGATTCACTGAAGCTTTCTTT.

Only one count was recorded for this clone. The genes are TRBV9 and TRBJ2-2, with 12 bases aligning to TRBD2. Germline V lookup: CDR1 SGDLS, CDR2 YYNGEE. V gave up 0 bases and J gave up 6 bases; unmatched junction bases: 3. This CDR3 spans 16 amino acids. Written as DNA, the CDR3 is TGTGCCAGCAGCGTAGCCCTAGCGGGAGGGCCCGGGGAGCTGTTTTTT. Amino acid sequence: CASSVALAGGPGELFF. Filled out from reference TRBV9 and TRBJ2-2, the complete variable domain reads DSGVTQTPKHLITATGQRVTLRCSPRSGDLSVYWYQQSLDQGLQFLIQYYNGEERAKGNILERFSAQQFPDLHSELNLSSLELGDSALYFCASSVALAGGPGELFFGEGSRLTVL.

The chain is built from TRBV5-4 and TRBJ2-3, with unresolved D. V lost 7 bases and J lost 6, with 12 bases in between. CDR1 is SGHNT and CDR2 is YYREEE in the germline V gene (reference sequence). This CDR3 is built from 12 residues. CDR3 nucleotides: TGTGCCAGCGGTGTAACGGCCGATACGCAGTATTTT. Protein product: CASGVTADTQYF.